The 30 T cell receptor beta chains presented below share a single source sample, sequenced in a study of CD8 T cells in ankylosing spondylitis. TCRdb re-called the 5' RACE reads with MiXCR, one entry per CDR3 protein. The sample has 200,000 to 300,000 distinct CDR3 sequences, roughly 10% seen once. Sequencing input: blood, either unsorted or a sorted T cell fraction (not recorded which). The receptors derive from a male donor with ankylosing spondylitis or in good health (not recorded which).

This clonotype was counted only a few times. Since no conserved phenylalanine or tryptophan closes the CDR3, a read error is the likely cause. It is unclear where the CDR3 begins or ends on the DNA, so no DNA is shown, and the CDR3 is as TCRdb lists it. The chain links TRBV6-8 to TRBJ1-1. Germline V gene sequence: CDR1 MNHGY, CDR2 SAAAGT. Both ends counted, the CDR3 spans 9 residues. CDR3 protein: CASSFRNPP.

This clonotype was seen repeatedly, ten times or more. The chain couples TRBV10-3 to TRBJ2-7; weak D call: TRBD2 (6 bases). CDR3 length equals 17 residues. Trimming stripped 6 bases from V and 0 bases from J, with 21 bases between. CDR1 and CDR2 from the germline V gene are ENHRY and SYGVKD. The CDR3 DNA reads as TGTGCCATCAGCGAACGACCCTCGGGAGACTTCTCCTACGAGCAGTACTTC. Its translation: CAISERPSGDFSYEQYF.

This clonotype was observed many times. The chain recombines TRBV5-1 with TRBJ1-2, with a weak D call TRBD1 (5 bases). The V and J ends lost 4 bases and 2 bases respectively, with 9 bases between them. CDR3 size: 13 residues. The germline V gene has CDR1 SGHRS and CDR2 YFSETQ. CDR3 sequence: CASSAQGNYGYTF. The CDR3 DNA reads TGCGCCAGCAGCGCCCAGGGAAACTATGGCTACACCTTC.

This clonotype has at least ten counts. The chain joins TRBV5-1 to TRBJ2-7; no definite D call. CDR1 and CDR2 (germline): SGHRS, YFSETQ. The V and J ends lost 4 bases and 6 bases respectively, with 14 bases between them. There are 13 residues in the CDR3. CDR3 DNA sequence: TGCGCCAGCAGCATAGCAGTCATGGCCGAGCAGTACTTC. Translation gives CASSIAVMAEQYF.

CDR3 region: CASSKLSEKGDTGELFF. The CDR3 DNA sequence: TGTGCCAGCAGCAAATTGTCCGAAAAGGGGGACACCGGGGAGCTGTTTTTT. The chain is built from TRBV21-1 and TRBJ2-2; TRBD1 was called by the table and not checked on the DNA. TRBV21-1 is noted as a pseudogene. This CDR3 region has 17 residues.

Comments on this clonotype: At one boundary the junction diverges from the germline segment, which might be a read error. The chain combines TRBV7-8 with TRBJ1-1; 10 bases are shared with TRBD1. CDR1 and CDR2 from the germline V gene are SGHVS and FQNEAQ. CDR3 size: 13 residues. The CDR3 nucleotides are TGTGCCAGCAGCCTGGACAGGGGGACTGAAGCTCTCTTT. Its protein product is CASSLDRGTEALF.

This clonotype was seen ten or more times. The chain couples TRBV5-1 to TRBJ2-2; weak D call: TRBD2 (6 bases). V lost 4 bases and J 6 bases, leaving 19 bases between the germline ends. This CDR3 comprises 16 residues. Per the germline V gene, CDR1 is SGHRS and CDR2 is YFSETQ. DNA of the CDR3: TGCGCCAGCAGCGCAGGCCCCTCCGGGGGTCCCGGGGAGCTGTTTTTT. This translates into CASSAGPSGGPGELFF.

This clonotype has a count of ten or more. The chain joins TRBV5-1 to TRBJ2-2; D might be TRBD2 (5 bases). The CDR3 consists of 15 residues. Per the germline V gene, CDR1 is SGHRS and CDR2 is YFSETQ. Trimming cost V 3 bases and J 4 bases, with 13 bases left between them. This CDR3 reads CASSWTEAFTGELFF. As DNA, the CDR3 is TGCGCCAGCAGCTGGACGGAGGCTTTCACCGGGGAGCTGTTTTTT.

The rearrangement uses TRBV7-2 and TRBJ2-1; D gene ambiguous. Trimming cost V 0 bases and J 9 bases, with 12 bases left between them. The germline V gene has CDR1 SGHTA and CDR2 FQGNSA. The CDR3 has 14 amino acids. The CDR3 reads CASSLAGNSGEQFF. The CDR3 region has the DNA TGTGCCAGCAGCTTAGCGGGTAACTCGGGTGAGCAGTTCTTC.

This clonotype has more than one count but fewer than ten. The J gene is TRBJ1-5, the V gene TRBV12-3 or TRBV12-4; 7 bases line up with TRBD1. The V segment lost 6 bases and the J segment 2 bases; nucleotides outside the gene matches: 7. The CDR3 extends over 15 amino acids. The CDR3 loop reads CASSLRTGGNQPQHF. CDR3 nucleotide sequence: TGTGCCAGCAGCCTTAGGACAGGAGGCAATCAGCCCCAGCATTTT.

The chain is built from TRBV20-1 and TRBJ1-5, with D possibly TRBD1 on 5 matching bases. Germline values: CDR1 DFQATT, CDR2 SNEGSKA (reference sequence). This CDR3 is built from 14 residues. Between the trimmed V and J ends, which lost 1 base and 5 bases, there was a span of 12 bases. DNA for the CDR3: TGCAGTGCTAGAGGGGGCCGGGGGTATCAGCCCCAGCATTTT. Its protein product is CSARGGRGYQPQHF.

This clonotype was recorded at least ten times. This chain links TRBV29-1 with TRBJ2-1; 10 bases map to TRBD2. Germline V lookup: CDR1 SQVTM, CDR2 ANQGSEA. This CDR3 has 12 residues. The trim removed 7 bases at V and 10 bases at J, leaving 7 bases unmatched. The CDR3 nucleotides read TGCAGCGCTTCTCTAGCGGGAGAGGAGCAGTTCTTC. Its protein product is CSASLAGEEQFF.

This clonotype was detected a few times. This chain joins TRBV5-1 and TRBJ2-5; D call uncertain. The germline V gene has CDR1 SGHRS and CDR2 YFSETQ. V gave up 2 bases and J gave up 2 bases, with 16 bases separating them. This CDR3 has 16 amino acids. CDR3: CASSFGWDSSQETQYF. DNA of the CDR3: TGCGCCAGCAGCTTCGGTTGGGATTCCTCACAAGAGACCCAGTACTTC.

This clonotype occurred many times. The rearrangement uses TRBV9 and TRBJ2-3, with 7 positions matching TRBD2. There are 12 residues in the CDR3. Germline CDR1 reads SGDLS; CDR2 reads YYNGEE. Trimming at V came to 7 bases and at J to 6 bases, leaving 5 bases not matched to a gene. Here the CDR3 reads CASAGVGDTQYF. The DNA of the CDR3 is TGTGCCAGCGCGGGAGTCGGCGATACGCAGTATTTT.

This clonotype was recorded many times. The CDR3 DNA is TGCAGCGTTGGGATGAGAGTCCCAGATACGCAGTATTTT. Its translation is CSVGMRVPDTQYF. The chain recombines TRBV29-1 with TRBJ2-3; D unresolved. The V end was cut by 4 bases, the J end by 4 bases, with 12 bases between. The CDR3 sequence is 13 residues long. Germline V CDR1 and CDR2: SQVTM, ANQGSEA.

V usage is TRBV20-1 and J usage is TRBJ2-5; 8 bases match TRBD2. The ends lost 7 bases at V and 2 bases at J; junction bases unmatched: 18. Per the germline V gene, CDR1 is DFQATT and CDR2 is SNEGSKA (reference sequence). This CDR3 has 17 residues. The CDR3: CSVWGTGAGGDQETQYF. As DNA, the CDR3 is TGCAGTGTCTGGGGCACCGGGGCGGGGGGCGATCAAGAGACCCAGTACTTC.

This clonotype was found many times. The chain combines TRBV20-1 with TRBJ2-4; TRBD1 matches 9 bases. Unmatched junction bases numbered 14, after V lost 2 bases and J lost 0 bases. Per the germline V gene, CDR1 is DFQATT and CDR2 is SNEGSKA (reference sequence). CDR3 length: 19 amino acids. CDR3 amino acids: CSARLPGQGFSKAKNIQYF. The CDR3 DNA reads TGCAGTGCTAGACTCCCGGGACAGGGTTTTTCTAAAGCCAAAAACATTCAGTACTTC.

This clonotype has a count of ten or more. This sequence joins TRBV5-6 and TRBJ2-1, with D unclear. The CDR3 contains 12 residues. Germline V gives CDR1 SGHDT, CDR2 YYEEEE. The ends were cut back, 2 bases at V and 4 bases at J, with 4 bases in the middle. The DNA of the CDR3 is TGTGCCAGCAGCTTAATTTACAATGAGCAGTTCTTC. It specifies CASSLIYNEQFF.

This clonotype has a handful of counts. The rearrangement links TRBV7-9 to TRBJ2-7, with TRBD1 identical over 9 bases. CDR1 SEHNR and CDR2 FQNEAQ come from the germline V gene (reference sequence). Germline trimming cut 8 bases from V and 6 bases from J; bases unmatched to any gene: 5. The CDR3 loop spans 12 amino acids. The CDR3 is CASSGTGFEQYF. The CDR3 bases are TGTGCCAGCTCCGGGACAGGGTTCGAGCAGTACTTC.

V usage is TRBV12-2 and J usage is TRBJ1-2; the table's D call, TRBD1, was not checked against the DNA. TRBV12-2 is tagged as a pseudogene. The CDR3 is 17 residues long. CDR3 in DNA: TGTGCAAGTCGCTCCCCGGGGGGGATGGGGATCAACTATGGCTACACCTTC. Protein sequence: CASRSPGGMGINYGYTF.

This clonotype was recorded many times. V usage is TRBV5-1 and J usage is TRBJ1-1; D remains unclear. Germline CDR1 and CDR2: SGHRS and YFSETQ. The CDR3 extends over 14 amino acids. V was shortened by 1 base and J by 6 bases, with 13 bases between the two germline ends. In DNA, the CDR3 is TGCGCCAGCAGCTTGTCGGTCCTAAAGGCTGAAGCTTTCTTT. It specifies CASSLSVLKAEAFF.

This clonotype was detected many times. It is likely a read error, because the conserved phenylalanine at the end of the CDR3 is missing. The DNA is omitted, as the CDR3 cannot be located on it reliably, and the CDR3 follows TCRdb's listing. The genes are TRBV10-3 and TRBJ2-1; the table names TRBD2, a call not compared with the DNA. Germline values: CDR1 ENHRY, CDR2 SYGVKD. The CDR3 is 10 residues long, counting both termini. The CDR3 loop is CATYGTTPSL.

In its sample, this clonotype was seen a few times. This chain joins TRBV5-1 and TRBJ2-3, with D unresolved. Germline CDR1 is SGHRS and CDR2 is YFSETQ. Trimming stripped 6 bases from V and 2 bases from J, with 10 bases between. The length of the CDR3 is 13 residues. The CDR3 DNA reads as TGCGCCAGCACTCGCAGAAACACAGATACGCAGTATTTT. Translation gives CASTRRNTDTQYF.

The sample holds many counts of this clonotype. The gene calls are TRBV6-1 and TRBJ2-3; D remains ambiguous. This CDR3 is built from 14 residues. The V and J ends lost 6 bases and 2 bases respectively, with 12 bases between them. Germline CDR1 and CDR2: MNHNS and SASEGT. CDR3 sequence: CASRPQEITDTQYF. The CDR3 DNA follows: TGTGCCAGCAGACCCCAGGAGATCACAGATACGCAGTATTTT.

This clonotype was counted many times. The V call is TRBV28, the J call TRBJ2-7; D perhaps matches TRBD2 (6 bases). V was trimmed by 2 bases and J by 9 bases, leaving 17 bases between them. The CDR3 spans 14 residues. Germline-derived CDR1 and CDR2 are MDHEN and SYDVKM. The CDR3 reads CASSLEGGKIGQYF. In DNA form, the CDR3 reads TGTGCCAGCAGTTTAGAGGGCGGGAAGATTGGGCAGTACTTC. Based on the CDR3 plus reference TRBV28 and TRBJ2-7, the full variable domain is DVKVTQSSRYLVKRTGEKVFLECVQDMDHENMFWYRQDPGLGLRLIYFSYDVKMKEKGDIPEGYSVSREKKERFSLILESASTNQTSMYLCASSLEGGKIGQYFGPGTRLTVT.

The genes are TRBV2 and TRBJ2-3; 9 bases are shared with TRBD1. CDR1 and CDR2 (germline): SNHLY, FYNNEI. The V segment lost 9 bases and the J segment 5 bases; nucleotides outside the gene matches: 9. This CDR3 contains 14 residues. The DNA of the CDR3 is TGTGCCAGTCCGATGGGACAGGGAGAAGATACGCAGTATTTT. This encodes CASPMGQGEDTQYF.

The chain uses TRBV3-1 and TRBJ1-5, with a weak D call TRBD1 (6 bases). CDR1 and CDR2 (germline): LGHDT, YNNKEL (reference sequence). Between the trimmed V and J ends, which lost 0 bases and 7 bases, there was a span of 16 bases. The CDR3 runs 16 residues. CDR3 coding DNA: TGTGCCAGCAGCCAAGATCCCCCGGGGGCCTGGCAGCCCCAGCATTTT. It is translated as CASSQDPPGAWQPQHF. The whole variable domain, filled in from reference TRBV3-1 and TRBJ1-5, reads DTAVSQTPKYLVTQMGNDKSIKCEQNLGHDTMYWYKQDSKKFLKIMFSYNNKELIINETVPNRFSPKSPDKAHLNLHINSLELGDSAVYFCASSQDPPGAWQPQHFGDGTRLSIL.

With regard to this clonotype: A much larger clone differs from this one at a single base, so this may be a read error. The chain has TRBV7-2 and TRBJ2-3; D perhaps matches TRBD1 (5 bases). CDR3 length: 8 residues. The germline gives CDR1 SGHTA, CDR2 FQGNSA. The CDR3 region is CANSLGDF. Here the CDR3 DNA reads TGTGCCAACAGCTTAGGGGATTTT.

About this clonotype: This may stem from a read error, because a much larger clone lies one nucleotide away. The V and J genes are TRBV29-1 and TRBJ2-2; unclear D gene. V was trimmed by 8 bases and J by 3 bases, leaving 7 bases between them. The CDR3 covers 11 residues. Germline V gene lookup returns CDR1 SQVTM and CDR2 ANQGSEA. The CDR3 region has the DNA TGCAGCCCCCGAGACACCGGGGAGCTGTTTTTT. It is translated as CSPRDTGELFF.

This clonotype was observed a single time. The rearrangement joins TRBV5-1 to TRBJ1-2; 8 bases are shared with TRBD1. The V and J ends lost 0 bases and 3 bases, in that order; junction bases with no gene match: 4. The CDR3 is 15 amino acids. Germline CDR1 and CDR2: SGHRS and YFSETQ. This CDR3 reads CASSLEGQGDYGYTF. The CDR3 region has the DNA TGCGCCAGCAGCTTGGAAGGACAGGGAGACTATGGCTACACCTTC.